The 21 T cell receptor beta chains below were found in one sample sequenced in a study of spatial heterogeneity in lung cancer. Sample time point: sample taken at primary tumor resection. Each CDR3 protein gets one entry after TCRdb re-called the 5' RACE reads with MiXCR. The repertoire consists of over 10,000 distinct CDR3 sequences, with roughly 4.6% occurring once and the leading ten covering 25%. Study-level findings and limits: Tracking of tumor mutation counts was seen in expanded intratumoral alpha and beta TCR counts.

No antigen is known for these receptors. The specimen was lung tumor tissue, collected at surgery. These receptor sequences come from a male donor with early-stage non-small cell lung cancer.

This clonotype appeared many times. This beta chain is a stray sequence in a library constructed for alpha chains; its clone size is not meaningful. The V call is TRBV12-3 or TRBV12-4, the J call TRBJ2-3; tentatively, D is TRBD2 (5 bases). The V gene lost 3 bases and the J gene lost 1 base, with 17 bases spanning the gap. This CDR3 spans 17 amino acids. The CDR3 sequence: CASSLGNLGSGTDTQYF. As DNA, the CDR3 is TGTGCCAGCAGTTTGGGCAACCTAGGGAGTGGCACAGATACGCAGTATTTT.

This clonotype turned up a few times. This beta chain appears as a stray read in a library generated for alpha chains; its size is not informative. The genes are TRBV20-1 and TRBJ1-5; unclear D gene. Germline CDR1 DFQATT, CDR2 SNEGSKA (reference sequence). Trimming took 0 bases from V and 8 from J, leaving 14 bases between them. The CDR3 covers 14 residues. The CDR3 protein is CSARDPVTEKPQHF. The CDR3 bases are TGCAGTGCTAGAGATCCCGTGACGGAAAAGCCCCAGCATTTT.

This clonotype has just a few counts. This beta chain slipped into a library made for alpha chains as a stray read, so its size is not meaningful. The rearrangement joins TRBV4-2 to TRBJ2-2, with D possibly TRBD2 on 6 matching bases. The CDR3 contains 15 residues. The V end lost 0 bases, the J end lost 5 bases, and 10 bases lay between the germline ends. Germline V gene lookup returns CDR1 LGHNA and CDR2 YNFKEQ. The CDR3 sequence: CASSQETSATGELFF. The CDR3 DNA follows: TGTGCCAGCAGCCAAGAGACTAGTGCTACCGGGGAGCTGTTTTTT.

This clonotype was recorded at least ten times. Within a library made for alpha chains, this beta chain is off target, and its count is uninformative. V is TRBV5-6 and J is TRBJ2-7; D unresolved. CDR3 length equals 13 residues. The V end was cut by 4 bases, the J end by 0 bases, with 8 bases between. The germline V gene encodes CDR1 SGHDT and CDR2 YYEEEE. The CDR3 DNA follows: TGTGCCAGCAGCCCACCGAGCTCCTACGAGCAGTACTTC. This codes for CASSPPSSYEQYF.

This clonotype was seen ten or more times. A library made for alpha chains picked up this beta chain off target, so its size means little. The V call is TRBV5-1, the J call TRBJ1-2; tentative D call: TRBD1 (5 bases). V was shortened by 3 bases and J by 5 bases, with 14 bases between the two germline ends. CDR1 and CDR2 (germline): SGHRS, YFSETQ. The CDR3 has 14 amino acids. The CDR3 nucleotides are TGCGCCAGCAGCTCGGCGGGGCGGAGGTATGGCTACACCTTC. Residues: CASSSAGRRYGYTF.

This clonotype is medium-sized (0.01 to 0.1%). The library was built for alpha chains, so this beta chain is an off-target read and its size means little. The CDR3 loop reads CSVAYQRNTEAFF. DNA of the CDR3: TGCAGCGTTGCGTACCAGAGGAACACTGAAGCTTTCTTT. This chain uses TRBV29-1 with TRBJ1-1; D is unresolved. V was cut by 4 bases and J by 1 base, with 10 bases left in between. Germline-derived CDR1 and CDR2 are SQVTM and ANQGSEA. The CDR3 contains 13 residues.

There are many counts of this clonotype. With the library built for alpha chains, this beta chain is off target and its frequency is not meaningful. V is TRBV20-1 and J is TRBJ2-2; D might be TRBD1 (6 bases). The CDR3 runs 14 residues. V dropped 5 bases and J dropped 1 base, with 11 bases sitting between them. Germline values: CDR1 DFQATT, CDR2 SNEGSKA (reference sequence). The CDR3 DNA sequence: TGCAGTGCTCCCGGGACACAGAACACCGGGGAGCTGTTTTTT. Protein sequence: CSAPGTQNTGELFF.

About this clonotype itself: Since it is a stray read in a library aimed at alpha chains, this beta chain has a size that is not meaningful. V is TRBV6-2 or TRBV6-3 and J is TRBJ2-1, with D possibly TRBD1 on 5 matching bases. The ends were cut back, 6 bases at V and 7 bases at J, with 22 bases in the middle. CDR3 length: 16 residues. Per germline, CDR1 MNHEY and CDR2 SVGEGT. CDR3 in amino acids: CASSPSSGALGNEQFF. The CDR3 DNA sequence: TGTGCCAGCAGCCCCTCTTCTGGGGCCCTAGGAAATGAGCAGTTCTTC.

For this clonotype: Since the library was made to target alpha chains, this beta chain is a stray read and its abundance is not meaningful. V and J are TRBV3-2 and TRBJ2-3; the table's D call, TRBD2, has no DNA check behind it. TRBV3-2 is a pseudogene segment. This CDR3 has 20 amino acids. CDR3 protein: CASSQVTYRVKSRHADTQYF. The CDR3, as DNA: TGTGCCAGCAGCCAAGTTACTTACAGGGTCAAGTCCCGGCACGCAGATACGCAGTATTTT.

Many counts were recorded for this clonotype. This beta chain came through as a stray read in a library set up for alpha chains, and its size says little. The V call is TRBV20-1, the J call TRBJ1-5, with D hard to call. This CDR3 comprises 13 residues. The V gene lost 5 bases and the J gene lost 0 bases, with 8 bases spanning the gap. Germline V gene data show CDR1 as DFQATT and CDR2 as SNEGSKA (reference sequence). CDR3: CSALDDSNQPQHF. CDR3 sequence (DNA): TGCAGTGCTCTCGACGATAGCAATCAGCCCCAGCATTTT.

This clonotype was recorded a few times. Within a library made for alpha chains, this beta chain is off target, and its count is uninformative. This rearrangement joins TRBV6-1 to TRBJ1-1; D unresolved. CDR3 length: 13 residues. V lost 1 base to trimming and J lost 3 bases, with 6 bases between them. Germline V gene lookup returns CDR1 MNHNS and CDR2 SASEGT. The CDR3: CASSEVQDTEAFF. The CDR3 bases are TGTGCCAGCAGTGAAGTCCAGGACACTGAAGCTTTCTTT.

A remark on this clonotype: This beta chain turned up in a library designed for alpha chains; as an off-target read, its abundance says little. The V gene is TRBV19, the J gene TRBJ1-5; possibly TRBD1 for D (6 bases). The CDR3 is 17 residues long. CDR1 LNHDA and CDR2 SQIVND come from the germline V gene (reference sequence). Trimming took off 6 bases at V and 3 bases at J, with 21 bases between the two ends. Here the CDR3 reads CASRPQDSPIFNQPQHF. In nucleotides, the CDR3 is TGTGCCAGTAGACCCCAGGACAGTCCCATATTCAATCAGCCCCAGCATTTT.

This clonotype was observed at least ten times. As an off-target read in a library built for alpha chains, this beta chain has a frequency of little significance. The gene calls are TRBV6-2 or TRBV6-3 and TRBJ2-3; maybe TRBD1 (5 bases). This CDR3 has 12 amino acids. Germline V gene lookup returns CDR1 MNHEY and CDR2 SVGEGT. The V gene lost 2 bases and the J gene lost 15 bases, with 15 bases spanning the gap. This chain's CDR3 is CASSYRGQLPYF. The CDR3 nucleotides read TGTGCCAGCAGTTACCGAGGACAACTCCCATATTTT.

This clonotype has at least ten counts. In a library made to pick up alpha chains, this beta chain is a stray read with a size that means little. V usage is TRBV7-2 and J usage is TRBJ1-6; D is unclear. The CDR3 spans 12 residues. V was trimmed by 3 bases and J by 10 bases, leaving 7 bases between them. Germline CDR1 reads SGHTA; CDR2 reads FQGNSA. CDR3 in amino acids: CASSLGVSPLHF. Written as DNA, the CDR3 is TGTGCCAGCAGCTTGGGTGTCTCACCCCTCCACTTT.

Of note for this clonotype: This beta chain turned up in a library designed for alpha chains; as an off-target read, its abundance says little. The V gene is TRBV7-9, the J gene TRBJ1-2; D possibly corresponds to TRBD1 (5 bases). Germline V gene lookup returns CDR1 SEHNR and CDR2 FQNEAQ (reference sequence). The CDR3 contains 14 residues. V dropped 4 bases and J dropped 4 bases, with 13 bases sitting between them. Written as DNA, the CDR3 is TGTGCCAGCAGCTCTCAGGGCCCCCGCTATGGCTACACCTTC. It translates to CASSSQGPRYGYTF.

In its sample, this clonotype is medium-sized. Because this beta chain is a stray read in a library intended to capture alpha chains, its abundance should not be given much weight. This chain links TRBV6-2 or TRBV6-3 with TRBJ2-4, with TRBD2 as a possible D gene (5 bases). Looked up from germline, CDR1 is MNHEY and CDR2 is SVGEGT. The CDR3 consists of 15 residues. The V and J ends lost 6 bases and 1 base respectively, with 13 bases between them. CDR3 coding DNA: TGTGCCAGCAGCGTCCATGGGGAGGCCAAAAACATTCAGTACTTC. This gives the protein CASSVHGEAKNIQYF.

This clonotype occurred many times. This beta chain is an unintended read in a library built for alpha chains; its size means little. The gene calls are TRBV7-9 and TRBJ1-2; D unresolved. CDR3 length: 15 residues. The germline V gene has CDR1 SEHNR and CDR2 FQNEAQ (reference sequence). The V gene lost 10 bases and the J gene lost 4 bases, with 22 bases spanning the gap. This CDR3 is CATPSSPGGGYGYTF. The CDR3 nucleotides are TGTGCCACCCCCAGTTCCCCGGGAGGAGGCTATGGCTACACCTTC.

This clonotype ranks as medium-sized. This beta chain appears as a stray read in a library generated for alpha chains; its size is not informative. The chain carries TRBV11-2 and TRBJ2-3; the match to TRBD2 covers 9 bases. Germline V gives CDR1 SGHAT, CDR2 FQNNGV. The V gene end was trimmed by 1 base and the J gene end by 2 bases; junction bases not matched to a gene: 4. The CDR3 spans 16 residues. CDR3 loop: CASSLGLAGFTDTQYF. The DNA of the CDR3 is TGTGCCAGCAGCTTAGGTCTAGCGGGGTTCACAGATACGCAGTATTTT.

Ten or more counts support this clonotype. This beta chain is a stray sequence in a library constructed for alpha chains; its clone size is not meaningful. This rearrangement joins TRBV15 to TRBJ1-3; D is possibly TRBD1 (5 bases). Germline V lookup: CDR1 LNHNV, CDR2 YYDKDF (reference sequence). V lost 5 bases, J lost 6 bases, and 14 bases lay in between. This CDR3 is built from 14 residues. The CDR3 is CATSDRTGANTIYF. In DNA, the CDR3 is TGTGCCACCAGCGATCGAACAGGAGCAAACACCATATATTTT.

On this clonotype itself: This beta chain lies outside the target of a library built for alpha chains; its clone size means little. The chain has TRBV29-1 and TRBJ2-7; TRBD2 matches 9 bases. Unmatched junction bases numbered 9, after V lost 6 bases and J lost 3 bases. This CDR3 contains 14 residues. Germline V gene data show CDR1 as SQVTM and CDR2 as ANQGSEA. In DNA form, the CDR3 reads TGCAGCGTGTCGCCTAGCGGGACCCTCTACGAGCAGTACTTC. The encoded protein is CSVSPSGTLYEQYF.

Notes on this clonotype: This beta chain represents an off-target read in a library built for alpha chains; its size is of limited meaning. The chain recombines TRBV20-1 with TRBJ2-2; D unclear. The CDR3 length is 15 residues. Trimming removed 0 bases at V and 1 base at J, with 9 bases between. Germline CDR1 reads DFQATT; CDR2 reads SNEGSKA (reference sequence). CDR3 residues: CSAREYAENTGELFF. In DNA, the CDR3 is TGCAGTGCTAGAGAGTATGCAGAGAACACCGGGGAGCTGTTTTTT.